The sequence of this T cell receptor (beta chain) was determined in a study of T cells expressing NK-cell markers. CDR3 size: 12 residues. Germline values: CDR1 MGHDK, CDR2 SYGVNS. TCRdb re-called the 5' RACE reads, yielding one record per CDR3 amino acid sequence without DNA. This sample's table reports about 550,000 distinct CDR3 sequences. J is TRBJ1-2 and V is TRBV25-1; TCRdb designates TRBD1, a call that cannot be tested without DNA. Specimen: blood T cells: a sorted CD56 or NKG2C T cell subset, CD4+ or CD8+ T cells, or bulk PBMC T cells (not recorded which). The source is a young man in good health. CDR3 residues: CASSAGSHGYTF.